This T cell receptor beta chain came from a study of blood T cells in healthy people across ages. Study-level results: Expanded clonotype shifts may have been confounded, as the donors had an unknown CMV status.

V lost 0 bases, J lost 7 bases, and 13 bases lay in between. This CDR3 contains 14 residues. Germline V CDR1 and CDR2: SGHRS, YFSETQ. On this clonotype itself: Antigen: not known.

A sample-barcoded 5' primer and a J-beta primer mix were used in a second PCR of about 7 to 12 cycles. Each CDR3 protein gets one entry after TCRdb re-called the 5' RACE reads with MiXCR. The sample carries about 1 million distinct CDR3 sequences, 45% recorded once. Each donor supplied approximately 10 milliliters of peripheral blood. The sequencing sample was made of blood. V and J are TRBV5-1 and TRBJ1-2; D call uncertain. This clonotype originated in an older woman in good health. CDR3 amino acids: CASSLVGGGGGYTF. The CDR3 DNA follows: TGCGCCAGCAGCTTGGTTGGTGGAGGAGGTGGCTACACCTTC.